What follows is one TCR beta chain and its context. Mouse gene names and germline throughout. The read falls 4 residues short of the CDR3 end, and the missing part is taken from the germline J gene. The same CDR3 arises from other DNA sequences in this sample as well. The data stem from a study of CD8+ T cells in alopecia areata. Study-level background: Spontaneous alopecia affected the roughly 6-12-month-old C3H/HeJ graft donors, whose skin was transplanted to roughly 7-11-week-old female C3H/HeJ mice.

Sequencing relied on a cDNA template that was reverse transcribed from extracted RNA. Sequencing was performed with immunoSEQ multiplex PCR; in TCRdb, only in-frame clones are kept and a portion is missing. Observed are some 110,000 clones, no singletons, with the top ten taking less than 20%. Germline V gene data show CDR1 as NSQYPW and CDR2 as LRSPGD (reference sequence). CDR3 size: 14 residues. This TCR came from a C3H/HeJ mouse with alopecia areata. The strain is characterized by the MHC haplotype H2-k. Source material: lesional skin. This chain uses TRBV1 with TRBJ2-7; TRBD1 might be the D (6 bases). CDR3 amino acids: CTCSAARDNYEQYF. CDR3 DNA (partial): TGCACCTGCAGTGCAGCTCGGGACAATTAT. Full variable domain (missing parts from reference TRBV1 and TRBJ2-7): VTLLEQNPRWRLVPRGQAVNLRCILKNSQYPWMSWYQQDLQKQLQWLFTLRSPGDKEVKSLPGADYLATRVTDTELRLQVANMSQGRTLYCTCSAARDNYEQYFGPGTRLTVL.